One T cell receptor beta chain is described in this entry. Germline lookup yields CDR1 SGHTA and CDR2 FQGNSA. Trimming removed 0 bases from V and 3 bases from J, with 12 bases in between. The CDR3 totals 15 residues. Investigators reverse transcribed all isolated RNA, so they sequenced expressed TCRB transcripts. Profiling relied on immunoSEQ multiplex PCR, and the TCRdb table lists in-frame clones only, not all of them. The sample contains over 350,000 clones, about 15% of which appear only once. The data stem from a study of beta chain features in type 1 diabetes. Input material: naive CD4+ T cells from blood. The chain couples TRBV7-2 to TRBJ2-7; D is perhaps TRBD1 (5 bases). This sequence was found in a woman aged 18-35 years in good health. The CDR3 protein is CASSLALVQGYEQYF. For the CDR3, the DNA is TGTGCCAGCAGCTTAGCGCTTGTTCAGGGCTACGAGCAGTACTTC.